These 21 T cell receptor beta chains were all obtained from the same sample, sequenced in a study of vaccination and CD4 T cells after COVID-19. Once obtained from cultured CD4+ T cells, the DNA was sequenced using the Oncomine TCR Beta short-read assay. TCRdb independently ran MiXCR on the PCR reads; one entry per CDR3 protein. The table records just under 20,000 distinct CDR3 sequences, under 80% of them present only once. Sample treatment: approximately 11-day PBMC culture with coronavirus spike peptide pools or control peptides (ViraFEST assay). The antigens for these receptors are not known. Sequencing input: CD4+ T cells from blood, cultured in vitro. All receptors come from a human donor who had recovered from COVID-19.

The rearrangement uses TRBV4-2 and TRBJ2-7; 8 nucleotides line up with TRBD1. V lost 1 base and J lost 7; bases outside the gene matches: 9. The germline gives CDR1 LGHNA, CDR2 YNFKEQ. The CDR3 spans 15 residues. CDR3 protein: CASSQGTGRTGEQYF. In DNA form, the CDR3 reads TGTGCCAGCAGCCAAGGGACAGGGCGCACGGGGGAGCAGTACTTC.

The genes are TRBV25-1 and TRBJ2-4; D not resolved. Trimming pared 3 bases from V and 3 bases from J, leaving 12 bases between. CDR1 MGHDK and CDR2 SYGVNS come from the germline V gene. The CDR3 sequence is 15 residues long. The CDR3 reads CASSESGFGKNIQYF. CDR3 in DNA: TGTGCCAGCAGTGAGAGTGGATTCGGCAAAAACATTCAGTACTTC. Using reference TRBV25-1 and TRBJ2-4 for the parts outside the CDR3, the full variable domain is EADIYQTPRYLVIGTGKKITLECSQTMGHDKMYWYQQDPGMELHLIHYSYGVNSTEKGDLSSESTVSRIRTEHFPLTLESARPSHTSQYLCASSESGFGKNIQYFGAGTRLSVL.

The chain uses TRBV6-2 or TRBV6-3 and TRBJ1-5; 7 nucleotides line up with TRBD1. CDR3 length: 14 amino acids. The V gene end was trimmed by 5 bases and the J gene end by 7 bases; junction bases not matched to a gene: 8. Germline CDR1 MNHEY, CDR2 SVGEGT. The CDR3 protein is CASSDPGGYQPQHF. CDR3 nucleotide sequence: TGTGCCAGCAGTGACCCAGGGGGATACCAGCCCCAGCATTTT.

This clonotype was observed a single time. The chain joins TRBV11-1 to TRBJ1-2, with D possibly being TRBD1 (5 bases). The CDR3 has 13 amino acids. From germline, CDR1 is SGHAT and CDR2 FQDESV (reference sequence). V lost 3 bases, J lost 10 bases, and 15 bases lay in between. CDR3 in amino acids: CASSFSGREDYTF. CDR3 in DNA: TGTGCCAGCAGCTTCTCAGGGAGAGAGGACTACACCTTC.

The chain combines TRBV20-1 with TRBJ2-5; TRBD2 matches 11 bases. CDR3 length: 15 residues. Losses at the gene ends were 4 bases for V and 5 bases for J; bases not matched to a gene: 9. Germline CDR1 reads DFQATT; CDR2 reads SNEGSKA (reference sequence). CDR3 nucleotide sequence: TGCAGTGCTATTGGGGTAGCGGGAGGGGGCGAGACCCAGTACTTC. The encoded protein is CSAIGVAGGGETQYF.

This chain connects TRBV20-1 to TRBJ2-3; maybe TRBD1 (6 bases). The CDR3 spans 17 residues. Trimming left V 6 bases short and J 5 bases short, with 27 bases between. The germline V gene encodes CDR1 DFQATT and CDR2 SNEGSKA (reference sequence). CDR3 sequence: CSALPRQALRTGDTQYF. The CDR3 DNA follows: TGCAGTGCCCTTCCCCGACAGGCACTTAGGACCGGAGATACGCAGTATTTT.

The genes are TRBV20-1 and TRBJ2-5, with 9 bases identical to TRBD2. Germline V CDR1 and CDR2: DFQATT, SNEGSKA (reference sequence). There are 13 residues in the CDR3. After removal of 5 bases from V and 3 bases from J, the junction contained 4 bases not matched to a gene. CDR3 region: CSALRLAEETQYF. The CDR3 DNA follows: TGCAGTGCTTTACGACTAGCGGAAGAGACCCAGTACTTC.

V is TRBV20-1 and J is TRBJ1-1; D is uncertain. V lost 3 bases and J lost 4, with 12 bases in between. CDR3 length equals 13 residues. Looked up from germline, CDR1 is DFQATT and CDR2 is SNEGSKA (reference sequence). CDR3 bases: TGCAGTGCTAGCCTCGATGAGGCCACTGAAGCTTTCTTT. This gives the protein CSASLDEATEAFF.

The rearrangement uses TRBV7-3 and TRBJ2-7; 9 bases agree with TRBD1. The germline V gene encodes CDR1 SGHTA and CDR2 FQGTGA. The CDR3 loop spans 18 amino acids. The J segment lost 3 bases and the V segment lost 4 bases, leaving 16 bases of the junction unmatched. CDR3 nucleotides: TGTGCCAGCAGCTCGCCTAAGGGGGGACAGGGTGAGAACTACGAGCAGTACTTC. Translation gives CASSSPKGGQGENYEQYF.

The chain joins TRBV20-1 to TRBJ2-7, with 7 bases that match TRBD2. CDR1 DFQATT and CDR2 SNEGSKA come from the germline V gene (reference sequence). This CDR3 has 17 amino acids. With 3 bases clipped from V and 0 bases from J, the junction kept 14 bases outside the gene matches. CDR3 region: CSASPSGNILGSYEQYF. As DNA, the CDR3 is TGCAGTGCTAGCCCTAGCGGTAATATCCTGGGCTCCTACGAGCAGTACTTC.

The rearrangement joins TRBV25-1 to TRBJ1-2; D not certain. V was trimmed by 8 bases and J by 4 bases, leaving 20 bases between them. The CDR3 has 15 residues. The germline CDR1 and CDR2 sequences are MGHDK and SYGVNS. The DNA for the CDR3 is TGTGCCAGCCCCCTATTGGCAGCCCGGAGCTATGGCTACACCTTC. It is translated as CASPLLAARSYGYTF.

This clonotype came up once. The chain couples TRBV7-9 to TRBJ1-3, with no clear D. CDR1 is SEHNR, CDR2 FQNEAQ, per germline (reference sequence). Trimming cost V 0 bases and J 7 bases, with 13 bases left between them. The CDR3 is made up of 15 amino acids. CDR3 amino acids: CASSLAHTQRNTIYF. The CDR3 DNA is TGTGCCAGCAGCTTAGCGCATACCCAGCGGAACACCATATATTTT.

The rearrangement links TRBV10-3 to TRBJ2-1, with D tentatively TRBD1 (5 bases). The CDR3 runs to 15 residues. Trimming pared 2 bases from V and 9 bases from J, leaving 17 bases between. Per germline, CDR1 ENHRY and CDR2 SYGVKD. The DNA of the CDR3 is TGTGCCATCAGTGAGGGAAGCCCCACCGACAGTGAGCAGTTCTTC. It encodes CAISEGSPTDSEQFF.

This clonotype was seen a handful of times. V is TRBV30 and J is TRBJ1-1, with no clear D. This CDR3 has 12 amino acids. V was trimmed by 8 bases and J by 5 bases, leaving 15 bases between them. CDR1 is GTSNPN and CDR2 is SVGIG in the germline V gene (reference sequence). In nucleotides, the CDR3 is TGTGCCGGTCAGGAGGACCAAACTGAAGCTTTCTTT. Its translation is CAGQEDQTEAFF.

The chain recombines TRBV7-9 with TRBJ2-5; D call uncertain. V was clipped by 1 base and J by 1 base, with 7 bases between them. This CDR3 has 14 amino acids. Looked up from germline, CDR1 is SEHNR and CDR2 is FQNEAQ (reference sequence). CDR3 nucleotide sequence: TGTGCCAGCAGCTTAGGGCAGGCCCAAGAGACCCAGTACTTC. This sequence encodes CASSLGQAQETQYF.

This clonotype appeared a few times. The chain recombines TRBV11-3 with TRBJ2-7; D is uncertain. The CDR3 is made up of 12 amino acids. V gave up 1 base and J gave up 5 bases, with 6 bases separating them. The V gene's germline CDR1 is SGHNT and CDR2 YENEEA. The CDR3 loop is CASSLGHDEQYF. For the CDR3, the DNA is TGTGCCAGCAGCTTAGGACACGACGAGCAGTACTTC.

This clonotype has a handful of counts. The chain recombines TRBV12-3 or TRBV12-4 with TRBJ1-1, with D uncertain. V was shortened by 5 bases and J by 10 bases, with 14 bases between the two germline ends. The CDR3 sequence is 12 residues long. The CDR3 coding sequence is TGTGCCAGCAGTCGCCGACCTAAGGTAGCTTTCTTT. Encoded protein: CASSRRPKVAFF.

V gene TRBV6-1 combines with J gene TRBJ2-7; 8 bases align to TRBD1. The junction had 3 bases not matched to a gene; V was cut back by 1 base and J by 4 bases. Germline CDR1 is MNHNS and CDR2 is SASEGT. CDR3 length: 14 residues. The CDR3 reads CASSEVWTGYEQYF. The DNA of the CDR3 is TGTGCCAGCAGTGAAGTGTGGACAGGGTACGAGCAGTACTTC.

The DNA of the CDR3 is TGTGCCAGCAGTACCGGACCCCAAGAGACCCAGTACTTC. As protein: CASSTGPQETQYF. This chain joins TRBV12-3 or TRBV12-4 and TRBJ2-5; no reliable D call. This CDR3 region has 13 residues. V shed 5 bases and J shed 1 base, with 8 bases lying between them.

This clonotype was counted between two and nine times. V usage is TRBV20-1 and J usage is TRBJ1-6; D may be TRBD1 (5 bases). The CDR3 covers 15 residues. Deletions cut 3 bases from V and 0 bases from J, with 9 bases between. Germline V gene sequence: CDR1 DFQATT, CDR2 SNEGSKA (reference sequence). This chain's CDR3 is CSASRDSSYNSPLHF. CDR3 nucleotide sequence: TGCAGTGCTAGCAGGGATAGCTCCTATAATTCACCCCTCCACTTT.

The chain has TRBV29-1 and TRBJ2-7; 8 nucleotides agree with TRBD2. The CDR3 is made up of 14 amino acids. With V trimmed by 5 bases and J by 9 bases, 15 bases remained unmatched. Germline V gene lookup returns CDR1 SQVTM and CDR2 ANQGSEA. The CDR3 loop is CSVLGPQRESRQYF. The CDR3 DNA sequence: TGCAGCGTTCTAGGGCCCCAGCGGGAGTCTAGGCAGTACTTC.